This entry lists 5 T cell receptor beta chains sequenced from one sample in a study of blood T cell repertoires in COVID-19. The assay was immunoSEQ multiplex PCR, and TCRdb's table has in-frame clones only and misses some. The sample yields some 150,000 clones, roughly nine tenths seen once. The sequenced sample consisted of peripheral blood. Receptors were obtained from a woman of 80 years or more in a cohort sampled during active or convalescent COVID-19.

The rearrangement links TRBV11-2 to TRBJ2-3; 10 nucleotides align to TRBD2. After removal of 6 bases from V and 1 base from J, the junction contained 1 base not matched to a gene. The CDR3 totals 14 residues. Germline V lookup: CDR1 SGHAT, CDR2 FQNNGV. CDR3 sequence: CASSGTSGTDTQYF. The CDR3 nucleotides read TGTGCCAGCAGTGGGACTAGCGGCACAGATACGCAGTATTTT.

The sample holds one count of this clone. The chain carries TRBV14 and TRBJ2-5, with a tentative D call TRBD2 (7 bases). Germline V lookup: CDR1 SGHDN, CDR2 FVKESK. The CDR3 consists of 18 residues. V lost 0 bases and J 3 bases, leaving 20 bases between the germline ends. The CDR3 DNA is TGTGCCAGCAGCCAAGATAGGTGGGCGGGGGCCCGAAAAGAGACCCAGTACTTC. Translation gives CASSQDRWAGARKETQYF. The full variable domain, completed using reference TRBV14 and TRBJ2-5, is EAGVTQFPSHSVIEKGQTVTLRCDPISGHDNLYWYRRVMGKEIKFLLHFVKESKQDESGMPNNRFLAERTGGTYSTLKVQPAELEDSGVYFCASSQDRWAGARKETQYFGPGTRLLVL.

The chain couples TRBV19 to TRBJ2-2, with TRBD1 identical over 9 bases. The ends lost 6 bases at V and 5 bases at J; junction bases unmatched: 4. The CDR3 loop spans 14 amino acids. Germline assignment: CDR1 LNHDA and CDR2 SQIVND (reference sequence). The CDR3 here is CASRQTGGTGELFF. The CDR3 nucleotides are TGTGCCAGTAGGCAGACAGGGGGGACCGGGGAGCTGTTTTTT.

This clone appeared a few times. The genes are TRBV18 and TRBJ1-2; D remains unclear. Germline CDR1 KGHSH, CDR2 LQKENI. The CDR3 covers 12 residues. Trimming shortened V by 3 bases and J by 7 bases, and 9 bases separated the two germline ends. The CDR3 nucleotides are TGTGCCAGCTCACCGGCCAGCGTTGGCTACACCTTC. This translates into CASSPASVGYTF.

The chain couples TRBV27 to TRBJ2-7; D not resolved. The V gene's germline CDR1 is MNHEY and CDR2 SMNVEV (reference sequence). The CDR3 length is 14 residues. Trimming took 4 bases from V and 1 from J, leaving 11 bases between them. The CDR3 is CASSSTGSSYEQYV. In nucleotides, the CDR3 is TGTGCCAGCAGTTCGACGGGTTCTTCCTACGAGCAGTACGTC.